This T cell receptor (beta chain) was sequenced during a study of CD8 T cells in ankylosing spondylitis. The ends were cut back, 3 bases at V and 4 bases at J, with 12 bases in the middle. This CDR3 comprises 14 residues. Germline CDR1 reads SGHTA; CDR2 reads FQGNSA. This clonotype was found many times. Its antigen is not identified. General study results and limits: Reactive arthritis synovial fluid and blood previously showed some of these motif variants.

Making use of molecular barcodes, quantitative 5'-RACE generated TCR beta libraries. TCRdb re-derived calls from the 5' RACE reads in MiXCR, one entry per CDR3 protein. This table holds 220,000 or so distinct CDR3 sequences, about 11% found once. J is TRBJ2-5 and V is TRBV7-2; D ambiguous. This TCR came from a male donor with ankylosing spondylitis or in good health (not recorded which). Sequenced material: blood, either unsorted or a sorted T cell fraction (not recorded which). CDR3 loop: CASSFGTGPETQYF. The CDR3 DNA is TGTGCCAGCAGCTTTGGTACCGGGCCAGAGACCCAGTACTTC.